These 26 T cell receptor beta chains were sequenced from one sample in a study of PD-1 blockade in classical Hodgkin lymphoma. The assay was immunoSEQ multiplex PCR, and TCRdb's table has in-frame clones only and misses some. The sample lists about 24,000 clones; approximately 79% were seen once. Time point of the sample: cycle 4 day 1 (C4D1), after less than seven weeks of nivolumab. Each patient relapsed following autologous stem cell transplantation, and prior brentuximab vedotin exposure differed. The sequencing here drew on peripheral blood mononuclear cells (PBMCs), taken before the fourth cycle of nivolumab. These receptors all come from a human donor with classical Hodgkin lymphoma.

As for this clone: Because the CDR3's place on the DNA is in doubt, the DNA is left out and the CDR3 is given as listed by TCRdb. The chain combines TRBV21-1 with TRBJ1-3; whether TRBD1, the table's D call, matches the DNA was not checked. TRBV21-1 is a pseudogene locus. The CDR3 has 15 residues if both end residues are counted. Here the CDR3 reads CASLQGVGSGNTIYF.

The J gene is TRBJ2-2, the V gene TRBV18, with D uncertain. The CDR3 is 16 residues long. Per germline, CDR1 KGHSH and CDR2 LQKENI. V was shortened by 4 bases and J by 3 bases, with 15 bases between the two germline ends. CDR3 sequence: CASSLLTRVDTGELFF. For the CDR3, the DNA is TGTGCCAGCTCACTTCTGACAAGGGTGGACACCGGGGAGCTGTTTTTT.

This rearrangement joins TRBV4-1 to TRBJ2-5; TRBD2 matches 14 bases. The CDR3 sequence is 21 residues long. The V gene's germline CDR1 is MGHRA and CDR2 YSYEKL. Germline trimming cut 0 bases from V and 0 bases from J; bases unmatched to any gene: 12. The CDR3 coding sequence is TGCGCCAGCAGCCAAGATCGGGGACTAGCGGGAGAAGGGGGGAACCAAGAGACCCAGTACTTC. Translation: CASSQDRGLAGEGGNQETQYF.

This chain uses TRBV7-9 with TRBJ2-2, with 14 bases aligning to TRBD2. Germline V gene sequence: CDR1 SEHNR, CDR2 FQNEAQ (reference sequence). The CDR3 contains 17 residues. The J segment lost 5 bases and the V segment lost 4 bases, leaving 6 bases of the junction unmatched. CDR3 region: CASSYGTSGSRTGELFF. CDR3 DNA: TGTGCCAGCAGCTACGGGACTAGCGGGAGCCGGACCGGGGAGCTGTTTTTT.

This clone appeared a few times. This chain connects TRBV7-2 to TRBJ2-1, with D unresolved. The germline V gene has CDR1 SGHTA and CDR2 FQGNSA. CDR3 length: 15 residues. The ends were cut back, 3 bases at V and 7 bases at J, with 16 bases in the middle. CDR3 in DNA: TGTGCCAGCAGCTTTGTAGCCCTCTCTAATAATGAGCAGTTCTTC. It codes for CASSFVALSNNEQFF.

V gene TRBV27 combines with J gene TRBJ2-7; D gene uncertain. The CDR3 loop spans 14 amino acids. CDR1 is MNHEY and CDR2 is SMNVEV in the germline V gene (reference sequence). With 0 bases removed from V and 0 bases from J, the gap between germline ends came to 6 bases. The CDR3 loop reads CASSLSTFSYEQYF. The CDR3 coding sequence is TGTGCCAGCAGTTTATCGACGTTCTCCTACGAGCAGTACTTC.

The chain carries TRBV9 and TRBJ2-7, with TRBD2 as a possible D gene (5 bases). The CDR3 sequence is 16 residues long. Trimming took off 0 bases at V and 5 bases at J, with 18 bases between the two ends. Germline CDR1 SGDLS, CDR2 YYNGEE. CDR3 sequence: CASSVGRFPVEDEQYF. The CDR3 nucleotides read TGTGCCAGCAGCGTAGGTCGGTTCCCAGTGGAGGACGAGCAGTACTTC.

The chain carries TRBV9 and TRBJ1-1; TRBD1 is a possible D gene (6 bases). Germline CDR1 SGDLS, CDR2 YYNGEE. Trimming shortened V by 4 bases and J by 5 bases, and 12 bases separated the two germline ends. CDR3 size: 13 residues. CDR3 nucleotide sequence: TGTGCCAGCAGCACTACAGGGTATACTGAAGCTTTCTTT. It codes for CASSTTGYTEAFF. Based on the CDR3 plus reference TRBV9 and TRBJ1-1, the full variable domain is DSGVTQTPKHLITATGQRVTLRCSPRSGDLSVYWYQQSLDQGLQFLIQYYNGEERAKGNILERFSAQQFPDLHSELNLSSLELGDSALYFCASSTTGYTEAFFGQGTRLTVV.

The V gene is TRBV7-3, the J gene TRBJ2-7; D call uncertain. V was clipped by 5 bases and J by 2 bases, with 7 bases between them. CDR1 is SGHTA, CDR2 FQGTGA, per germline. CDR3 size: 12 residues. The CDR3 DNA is TGTGCCAGCAGCCGCTCCACCTACGAGCAGTACTTC. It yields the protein CASSRSTYEQYF. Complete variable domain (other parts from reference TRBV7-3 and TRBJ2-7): GAGVSQTPSNKVTEKGKYVELRCDPISGHTALYWYRQSLGQGPEFLIYFQGTGAADDSGLPNDRFFAVRPEGSVSTLKIQRTERGDSAVYLCASSRSTYEQYFGPGTRLTVT.

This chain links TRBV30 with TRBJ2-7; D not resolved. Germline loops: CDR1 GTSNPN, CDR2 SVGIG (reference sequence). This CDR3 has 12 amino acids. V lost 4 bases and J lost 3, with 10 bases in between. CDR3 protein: CAWNLAYYEQYF. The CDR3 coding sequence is TGTGCCTGGAATCTCGCCTACTACGAGCAGTACTTC.

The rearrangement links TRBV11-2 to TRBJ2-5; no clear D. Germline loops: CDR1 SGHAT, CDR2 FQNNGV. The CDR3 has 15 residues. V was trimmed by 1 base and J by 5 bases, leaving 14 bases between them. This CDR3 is CASSLGFSSGETQYF. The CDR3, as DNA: TGTGCCAGCAGCTTAGGTTTCAGTTCTGGGGAGACCCAGTACTTC.

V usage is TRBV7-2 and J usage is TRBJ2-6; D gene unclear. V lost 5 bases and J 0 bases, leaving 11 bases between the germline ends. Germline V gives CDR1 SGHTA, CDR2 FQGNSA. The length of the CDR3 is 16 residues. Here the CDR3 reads CASSAQVSSGANVLTF. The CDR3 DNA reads TGTGCCAGCAGCGCTCAAGTGAGCTCTGGGGCCAACGTCCTGACTTTC.

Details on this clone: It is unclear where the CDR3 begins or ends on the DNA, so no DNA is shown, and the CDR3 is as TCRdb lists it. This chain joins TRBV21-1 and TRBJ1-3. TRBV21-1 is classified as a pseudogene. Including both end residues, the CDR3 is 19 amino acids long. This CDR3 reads CASSKIKQPGVGTGNTIYF.

The CDR3 DNA sequence: TGTGCCAGCAGCCAAAGAGGGGTCTACGAGCAGTACTTC. Protein sequence: CASSQRGVYEQYF. V and J are TRBV16 and TRBJ2-7; D tentatively fits TRBD1 or TRBD2 (5 bases each). V was shortened by 2 bases and J by 3 bases, with 8 bases between the two germline ends. This CDR3 comprises 13 residues. Germline V gene lookup returns CDR1 KGHSY and CDR2 FQNENV.

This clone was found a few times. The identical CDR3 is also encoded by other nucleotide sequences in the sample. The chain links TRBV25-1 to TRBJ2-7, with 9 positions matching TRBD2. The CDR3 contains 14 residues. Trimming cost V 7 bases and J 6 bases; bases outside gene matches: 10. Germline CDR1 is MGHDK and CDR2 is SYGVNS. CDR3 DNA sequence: TGTGCCAGCATTGCTAGCGGGATGAGGGGCGAGCAGTACTTC. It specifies CASIASGMRGEQYF.

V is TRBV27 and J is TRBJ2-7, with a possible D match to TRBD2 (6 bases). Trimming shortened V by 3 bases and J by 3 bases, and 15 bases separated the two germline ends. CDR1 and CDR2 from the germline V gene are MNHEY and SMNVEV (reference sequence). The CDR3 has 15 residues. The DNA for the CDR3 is TGTGCCAGCAGTTTTCGAGGCCTGGGGGGCTACGAGCAGTACTTC. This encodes CASSFRGLGGYEQYF.

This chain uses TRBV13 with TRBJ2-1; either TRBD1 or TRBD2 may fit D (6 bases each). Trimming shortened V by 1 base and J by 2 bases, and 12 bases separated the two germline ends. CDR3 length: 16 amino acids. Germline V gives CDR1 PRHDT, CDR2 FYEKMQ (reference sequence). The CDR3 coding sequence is TGTGCCAGCAGCTTAGACAGGGCGGGAACCTACAATGAGCAGTTCTTC. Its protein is CASSLDRAGTYNEQFF.

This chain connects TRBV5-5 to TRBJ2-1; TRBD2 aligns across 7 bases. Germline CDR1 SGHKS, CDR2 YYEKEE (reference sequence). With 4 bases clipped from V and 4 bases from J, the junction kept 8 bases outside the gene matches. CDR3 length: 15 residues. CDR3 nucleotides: TGTGCCAGCAGCCCTGACGGGACTACTTACAATGAGCAGTTCTTC. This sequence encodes CASSPDGTTYNEQFF.

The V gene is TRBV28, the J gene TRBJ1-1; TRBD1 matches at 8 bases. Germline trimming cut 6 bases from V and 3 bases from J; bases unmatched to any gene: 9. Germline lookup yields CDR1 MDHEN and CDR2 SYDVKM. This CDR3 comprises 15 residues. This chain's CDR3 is CASRYSGTGYTEAFF. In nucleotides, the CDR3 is TGTGCCAGCAGATACTCCGGGACAGGCTACACTGAAGCTTTCTTT.

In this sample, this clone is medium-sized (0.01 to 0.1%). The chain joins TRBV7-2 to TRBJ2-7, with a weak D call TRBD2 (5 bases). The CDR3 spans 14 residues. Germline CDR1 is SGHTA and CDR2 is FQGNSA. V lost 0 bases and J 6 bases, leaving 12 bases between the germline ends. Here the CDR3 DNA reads TGTGCCAGCAGCTTAGCCCTCCCCGGAGGCGAGCAGTACTTC. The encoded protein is CASSLALPGGEQYF.

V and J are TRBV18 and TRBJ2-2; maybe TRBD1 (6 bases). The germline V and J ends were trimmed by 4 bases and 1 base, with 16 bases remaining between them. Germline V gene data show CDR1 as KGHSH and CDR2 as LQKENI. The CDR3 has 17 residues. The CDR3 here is CASSRLDRGQNTGELFF. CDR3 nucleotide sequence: TGTGCCAGCTCACGACTCGACCGGGGACAGAACACCGGGGAGCTGTTTTTT.

For the CDR3, the DNA is TGTGCCAGCAGCCCCTTGACAGGGGGTTACTCTGGAAACACCATATATTTT. Protein: CASSPLTGGYSGNTIYF. The chain has TRBV11-3 and TRBJ1-3, with TRBD1 matching 9 bases. CDR1 is SGHNT, CDR2 YENEEA, per germline. V shed 5 bases, J shed 0 bases, and the junction held 8 bases outside the gene matches. There are 17 residues in the CDR3.

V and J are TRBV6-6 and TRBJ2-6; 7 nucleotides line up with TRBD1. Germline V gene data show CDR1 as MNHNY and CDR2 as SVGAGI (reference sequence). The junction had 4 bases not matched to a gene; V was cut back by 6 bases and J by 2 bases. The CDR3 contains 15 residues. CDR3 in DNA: TGTGCCAGCAGACCGCAGGGGGCTGGGGCCAACGTCCTGACTTTC. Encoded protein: CASRPQGAGANVLTF.

The CDR3 nucleotides are TGTGCCAGCAGCTGGTGGGACCCACTATTGGCCGGGGAGCTGTTTTTT. Protein: CASSWWDPLLAGELFF. The genes are TRBV5-6 and TRBJ2-2; D possibly uses TRBD1 or TRBD2 (5 bases each). Trimming shortened V by 3 bases and J by 6 bases, and 18 bases separated the two germline ends. Germline V gene sequence: CDR1 SGHDT, CDR2 YYEEEE. The CDR3 has 16 residues.

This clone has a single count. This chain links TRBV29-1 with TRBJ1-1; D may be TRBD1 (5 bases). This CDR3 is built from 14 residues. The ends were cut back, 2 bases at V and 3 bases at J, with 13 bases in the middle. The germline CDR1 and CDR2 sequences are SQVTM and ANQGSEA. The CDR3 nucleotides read TGCAGCGTTGAATGGCCCAGGGCGGACACTGAAGCTTTCTTT. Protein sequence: CSVEWPRADTEAFF.

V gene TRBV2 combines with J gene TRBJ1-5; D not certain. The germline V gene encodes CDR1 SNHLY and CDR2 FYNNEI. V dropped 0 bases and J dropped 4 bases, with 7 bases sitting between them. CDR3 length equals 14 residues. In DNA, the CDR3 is TGTGCCAGCAGTGAAGCAGGCGAGAATCAGCCCCAGCATTTT. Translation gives CASSEAGENQPQHF.